This passage covers 4 T cell receptor beta chains from one sample sequenced in a study of T cell responses to AZD1222 COVID-19 vaccine. The protocol was immunoSEQ multiplex PCR, while the TCRdb copy is restricted to in-frame clones and leaves out a portion. This table has about 170,000 clones, about nine tenths appearing once. The sequenced sample was peripheral blood, obtained on day 0 of AZD1222 vaccination. Every receptor here comes from an adult in good health.

This clone has a single count. This chain joins TRBV14 and TRBJ2-7; 9 nucleotides match TRBD2. Unmatched junction bases numbered 8, after V lost 3 bases and J lost 2 bases. The CDR3 has 16 amino acids. Per germline, CDR1 SGHDN and CDR2 FVKESK. In nucleotides, the CDR3 is TGTGCCAGCAGCCACTATAGCGGGAGTTACACCTACGAGCAGTACTTC. Translating it yields CASSHYSGSYTYEQYF.

This sequence joins TRBV12-3 or TRBV12-4 and TRBJ1-1; possibly TRBD1 for D (5 bases). V was pared by 6 bases and J by 4 bases, with 12 bases between. The CDR3 extends over 13 amino acids. In nucleotides, the CDR3 is TGTGCCAGCAGACAGGACTACGCCACTGAAGCTTTCTTT. This codes for CASRQDYATEAFF.

The CDR3 loop reads CASSSTGQRYNEQFF. CDR3 in DNA: TGTGCCAGCAGCTCTACGGGACAGCGCTACAATGAGCAGTTCTTC. The chain is built from TRBV7-9 and TRBJ2-1; 7 bases are a match to TRBD1. V shed 4 bases and J 3 bases; nucleotides not matched to a gene: 6. The CDR3 runs to 15 residues. In germline, CDR1 is SEHNR, CDR2 FQNEAQ (reference sequence). The full variable domain, with the rest looked up from reference TRBV7-9 and TRBJ2-1, is DTGVSQNPRHKITKRGQNVTFRCDPISEHNRLYWYRQTLGQGPEFLTYFQNEAQLEKSRLLSDRFSAERPKGSFSTLEIQRTEQGDSAMYLCASSSTGQRYNEQFFGPGTRLTVL.

The rearrangement joins TRBV30 to TRBJ1-1, with D possibly matching TRBD1 (5 bases). The CDR3 has 11 residues. From germline, CDR1 is GTSNPN and CDR2 SVGIG (reference sequence). The CDR3 reads CAARGNTEAFF. CDR3 bases: TGTGCTGCTAGGGGGAACACTGAAGCTTTCTTT.